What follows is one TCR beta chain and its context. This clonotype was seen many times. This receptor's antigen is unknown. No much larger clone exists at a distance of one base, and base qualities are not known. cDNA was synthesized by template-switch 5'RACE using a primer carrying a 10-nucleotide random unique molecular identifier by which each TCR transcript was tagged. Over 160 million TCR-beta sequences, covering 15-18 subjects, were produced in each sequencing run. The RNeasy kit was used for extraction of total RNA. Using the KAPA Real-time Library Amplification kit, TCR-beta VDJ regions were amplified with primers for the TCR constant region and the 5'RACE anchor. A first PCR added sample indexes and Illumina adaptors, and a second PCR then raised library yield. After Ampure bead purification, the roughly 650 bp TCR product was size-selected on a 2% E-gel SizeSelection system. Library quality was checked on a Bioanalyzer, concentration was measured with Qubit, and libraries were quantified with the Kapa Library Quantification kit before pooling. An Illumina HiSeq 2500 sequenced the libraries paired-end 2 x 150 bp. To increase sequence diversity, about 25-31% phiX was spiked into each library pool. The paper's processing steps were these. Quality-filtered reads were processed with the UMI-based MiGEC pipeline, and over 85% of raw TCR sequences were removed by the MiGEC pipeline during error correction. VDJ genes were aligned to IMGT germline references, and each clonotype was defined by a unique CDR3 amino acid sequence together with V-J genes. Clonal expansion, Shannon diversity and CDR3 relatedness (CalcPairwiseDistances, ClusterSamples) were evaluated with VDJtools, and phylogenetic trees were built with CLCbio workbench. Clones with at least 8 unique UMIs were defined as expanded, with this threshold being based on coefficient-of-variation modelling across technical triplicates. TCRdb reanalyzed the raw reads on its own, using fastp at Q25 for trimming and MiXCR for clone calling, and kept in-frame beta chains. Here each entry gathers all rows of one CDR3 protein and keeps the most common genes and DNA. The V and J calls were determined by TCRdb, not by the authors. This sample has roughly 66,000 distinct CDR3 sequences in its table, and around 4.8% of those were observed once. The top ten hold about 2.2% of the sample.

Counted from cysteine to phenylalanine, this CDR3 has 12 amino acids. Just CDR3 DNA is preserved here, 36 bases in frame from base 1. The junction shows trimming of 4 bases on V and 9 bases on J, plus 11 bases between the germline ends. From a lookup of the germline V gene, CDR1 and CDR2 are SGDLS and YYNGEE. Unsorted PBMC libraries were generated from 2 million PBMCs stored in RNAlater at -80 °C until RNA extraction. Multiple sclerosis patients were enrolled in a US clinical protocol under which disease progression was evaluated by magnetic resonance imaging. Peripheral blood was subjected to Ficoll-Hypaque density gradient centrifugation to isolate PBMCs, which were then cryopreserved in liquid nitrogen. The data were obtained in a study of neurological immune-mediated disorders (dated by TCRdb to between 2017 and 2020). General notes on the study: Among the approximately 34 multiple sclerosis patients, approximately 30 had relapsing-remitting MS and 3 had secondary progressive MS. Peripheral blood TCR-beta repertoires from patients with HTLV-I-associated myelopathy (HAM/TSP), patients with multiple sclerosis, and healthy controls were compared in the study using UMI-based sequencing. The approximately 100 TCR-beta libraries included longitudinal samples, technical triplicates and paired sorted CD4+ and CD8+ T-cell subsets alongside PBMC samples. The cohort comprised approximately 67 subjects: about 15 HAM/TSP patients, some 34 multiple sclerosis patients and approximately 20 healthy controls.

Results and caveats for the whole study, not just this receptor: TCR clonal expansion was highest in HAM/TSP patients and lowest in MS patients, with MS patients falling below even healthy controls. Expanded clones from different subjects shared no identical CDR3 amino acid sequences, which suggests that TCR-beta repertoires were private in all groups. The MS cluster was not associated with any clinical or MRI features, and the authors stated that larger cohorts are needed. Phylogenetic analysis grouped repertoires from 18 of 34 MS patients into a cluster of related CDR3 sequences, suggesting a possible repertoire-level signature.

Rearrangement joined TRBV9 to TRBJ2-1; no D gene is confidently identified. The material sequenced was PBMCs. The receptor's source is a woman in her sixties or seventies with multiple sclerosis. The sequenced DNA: TGTGCCAGCAGCTCCCACCCCGGTGAGCAGTTCTTC. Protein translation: CASSSHPGEQFF.